A single count supports the clone carrying this TCR beta chain. This record belongs to a study of blood T cell repertoires in COVID-19. The V gene end was trimmed by 4 bases and the J gene end by 3 bases; junction bases not matched to a gene: 7. This CDR3 has 15 residues. Germline V gene lookup returns CDR1 KGHSY and CDR2 FQNENV. Generated by immunoSEQ multiplex PCR, the TCRdb table keeps only in-frame clones and is missing some. The repertoire consists of a few hundred thousand clones, with nearly 90% occurring once and the leading ten covering over 8.5%. V gene TRBV16 combines with J gene TRBJ2-7, with 9 bases identical to TRBD2. The sequencing sample was made of peripheral blood. This receptor was identified in a woman in her 30s with COVID-19, enrolled during active disease. The DNA of the CDR3 is TGTGCCAGCAGCCGGGAGACTAGCGGTGACTACGAGCAGTACTTC. Translation gives CASSRETSGDYEQYF.